This T cell receptor beta chain was sequenced during a study of OX40 agonist ivuxolimab in advanced cancers. Overall study: It was permissible to have had prior anti-PD-1, anti-PD-L1 or anti-CTLA-4 therapy, and approximately 41% had some.

Clones were read by immunoSEQ multiplex PCR, and TCRdb kept only the in-frame ones, dropping some. The sample records roughly 100,000 clones, roughly 90% being singletons. Patients were ruled out by autoimmune disease history or systemic immunosuppression. Here the sequenced sample was CD4+ or CD8+ T cells sorted from blood, taken in a trial of the OX40 agonist ivuxolimab. This clonotype originated in an adult with an advanced solid tumor such as melanoma, head and neck, liver or kidney cancer.

CDR3: CASSEQPGWYEQYF. CDR3 DNA: TGTGCCAGCAGTGAGCAGCCCGGGTGGTACGAGCAGTACTTC. This sequence joins TRBV6-1 and TRBJ2-7, with D uncertain. CDR1 is MNHNS, CDR2 SASEGT, per germline. The CDR3 is 14 residues long. V lost 3 bases and J lost 4, with 13 bases in between.